The clone carrying this T cell receptor beta chain was observed a few times. No antigen is known for it. This record comes from a study of regulatory T cells in long-lasting Graves disease. V dropped 4 bases and J dropped 3 bases, with 13 bases sitting between them. CDR1 and CDR2 (germline): SNHLY, FYNNEI. This CDR3 is 15 amino acids long. For TCR beta, libraries came from iRepertoire HTBI primers and Arm-PCR of CDR3 regions. TCRdb ran MiXCR on the multiplex PCR reads and lists one entry per CDR3 protein. The sample includes about 470,000 distinct CDR3 sequences, more than 20% of them seen just once. Time point in this sample: persistent/refractory GD, antithyroid drugs over 5 years with positive TRAb. RNA from PBMCs was the source of the TCR library. Study conclusions and caveats: Newly diagnosed disease favored TRBV20-1 and TRBJ2-1 over persistent disease. Samples came from peripheral blood alone, without thyroid tissue.

The TCR sequence derives from a female donor with Graves disease. Sequencing used peripheral blood mononuclear cells (PBMCs), obtained when the disease was refractory, from a patient treated with antithyroid drugs. The rearrangement links TRBV2 to TRBJ1-3; D possibly corresponds to TRBD1 (5 bases). The CDR3 sequence is CASSVVGTHGNTIYF. The CDR3 nucleotides are TGTGCCAGCAGTGTGGTCGGGACTCATGGAAACACCATATATTTT.